This T cell receptor (beta chain) appears in the sequencing data of a study of identical twins. TCRdb analysed the 5' RACE reads with MiXCR anew, one entry per CDR3 protein. The data show under 350,000 distinct CDR3 sequences, with 8.5% to 9.5% seen just once and approximately 6.5% held by the top ten. Only a few counts were recorded for this clonotype. V was pared by 2 bases and J by 0 bases, with 12 bases between. CDR1 and CDR2 from the germline V gene are MNHEY and SVGEGT. The CDR3 loop spans 16 amino acids. The sample was also linked to a second study, of yellow fever vaccine responses in identical twins.

The chain joins TRBV6-2 or TRBV6-3 to TRBJ2-3; D is perhaps TRBD2 (5 bases). The sequencing sample was made of CD8+ T cells sorted from blood. This receptor was taken from a woman aged 18-29 years in good health. The CDR3 nucleotides read TGTGCCAGCAGTTACCGGCTAGCCGCTAGCACAGATACGCAGTATTTT. Translating it yields CASSYRLAASTDTQYF.